This passage covers 32 T cell receptor beta chains from one sample sequenced in a study of cytomegalovirus exposure and HLA in healthy donors. The primer mix had 60 Vbeta and 13 Jbeta primers. TCRdb keeps only in-frame clones here, not all; method: immunoSEQ multiplex PCR. The profile shows about 120,000 clones, roughly 60% of them singletons. The sample comprised PBMCs. The receptors shown here come from a man aged 40-49 years in good health and CMV-seropositive.

This chain connects TRBV5-1 to TRBJ1-5; D call uncertain. This CDR3 is built from 14 residues. V lost 0 bases, J lost 3 bases, and 7 bases lay in between. Germline V CDR1 and CDR2: SGHRS, YFSETQ. DNA for the CDR3: TGCGCCAGCAGCTTGGACAGTAACAATCAGCCCCAGCATTTT. Translating it yields CASSLDSNNQPQHF.

The chain links TRBV2 to TRBJ2-2; 10 nucleotides match TRBD2. Per the germline V gene, CDR1 is SNHLY and CDR2 is FYNNEI. V dropped 6 bases and J dropped 2; count of bases not matched to a gene: 6. The CDR3 sequence is 16 residues long. Here the CDR3 DNA reads TGTGCCAGCAGGTCACTAGCGGGAATAAACACCGGGGAGCTGTTTTTT. The encoded protein is CASRSLAGINTGELFF.

This clone was picked up one time. J is TRBJ2-7 and V is TRBV9, with 9 bases aligning to TRBD1. Trimming at V came to 3 bases and at J to 0 bases, leaving 7 bases not matched to a gene. In germline, CDR1 is SGDLS, CDR2 YYNGEE. The CDR3 has 16 residues. The CDR3 loop is CASSGGQGGRSYEQYF. CDR3 bases: TGTGCCAGCAGCGGGGGACAGGGAGGTCGCTCCTACGAGCAGTACTTC.

As to this clone: This sample also contains other DNA sequences that code for the same CDR3. The genes are TRBV7-9 and TRBJ2-5; 9 nucleotides match TRBD2. Germline CDR1 and CDR2: SEHNR and FQNEAQ (reference sequence). Trimming at V came to 1 base and at J to 1 base, leaving 4 bases not matched to a gene. The CDR3 has 16 amino acids. CDR3 protein: CASSLDLAGRQETQYF. DNA of the CDR3: TGTGCCAGCAGCTTAGATCTAGCGGGGCGCCAAGAGACCCAGTACTTC.

J is TRBJ2-7 and V is TRBV28; 11 bases agree with TRBD1. The CDR3 sequence is 15 residues long. Unmatched junction bases numbered 8, after V lost 6 bases and J lost 4 bases. Germline V gene sequence: CDR1 MDHEN, CDR2 SYDVKM. In DNA, the CDR3 is TGTGCCAGCAGGCCCCGGGGACAGGGGGAATACGAGCAGTACTTC. As protein: CASRPRGQGEYEQYF. The variable domain in full, with the rest retrieved from reference TRBV28 and TRBJ2-7, is DVKVTQSSRYLVKRTGEKVFLECVQDMDHENMFWYRQDPGLGLRLIYFSYDVKMKEKGDIPEGYSVSREKKERFSLILESASTNQTSMYLCASRPRGQGEYEQYFGPGTRLTVT.

The chain recombines TRBV18 with TRBJ2-6, with a tentative D call TRBD1 (6 bases). Trimming removed 2 bases from V and 0 bases from J, with 11 bases in between. Germline V gives CDR1 KGHSH, CDR2 LQKENI. The CDR3 totals 17 residues. CDR3 protein: CASSPRTVNSGANVLTF. The DNA for the CDR3 is TGTGCCAGCTCACCAAGGACAGTTAACTCTGGGGCCAACGTCCTGACTTTC. Based on the CDR3 plus reference TRBV18 and TRBJ2-6, the full variable domain is NAGVMQNPRHLVRRRGQEARLRCSPMKGHSHVYWYRQLPEEGLKFMVYLQKENIIDESGMPKERFSAEFPKEGPSILRIQQVVRGDSAAYFCASSPRTVNSGANVLTFGAGSRLTVL.

The chain combines TRBV19 with TRBJ1-2; a weak D match, TRBD1 (6 bases). This CDR3 region has 13 residues. The V gene's germline CDR1 is LNHDA and CDR2 SQIVND (reference sequence). V lost 5 bases and J lost 5, with 12 bases in between. The CDR3 reads CASSAPQGYGYTF. The CDR3, as DNA: TGTGCCAGTAGTGCCCCACAGGGTTATGGCTACACCTTC.

In DNA form, the CDR3 reads TGTGCCAGCAGTGGGCAGGGGGCTGGTGGCTACACCTTC. It is translated as CASSGQGAGGYTF. This sequence joins TRBV2 and TRBJ1-2; 8 nucleotides align to TRBD1. Germline V gene data show CDR1 as SNHLY and CDR2 as FYNNEI. This CDR3 region has 13 residues. J was trimmed by 7 bases and V by 4 bases; bases with no gene match: 5.

The genes are TRBV10-3 and TRBJ1-4; TRBD1 matches at 10 bases. The length of the CDR3 is 16 residues. Germline CDR1 is ENHRY and CDR2 is SYGVKD. The V segment lost 4 bases and the J segment 0 bases; nucleotides outside the gene matches: 2. The CDR3: CAISAGQGTTNEKLFF. DNA of the CDR3: TGTGCCATCAGTGCGGGACAGGGGACAACTAATGAAAAACTGTTTTTT.

The V gene is TRBV28, the J gene TRBJ2-7; D not certain. This CDR3 has 12 residues. Trimming took 1 base from V and 1 from J, leaving 2 bases between them. Germline CDR1 and CDR2: MDHEN and SYDVKM. CDR3 sequence (DNA): TGTGCCAGCAGTTTATCTTCCTACGAGCAGTACTTC. The encoded protein is CASSLSSYEQYF. Based on the CDR3 plus reference TRBV28 and TRBJ2-7, the full variable domain is DVKVTQSSRYLVKRTGEKVFLECVQDMDHENMFWYRQDPGLGLRLIYFSYDVKMKEKGDIPEGYSVSREKKERFSLILESASTNQTSMYLCASSLSSYEQYFGPGTRLTVT.

The J gene is TRBJ2-7, the V gene TRBV27; the match to TRBD1 covers 8 bases. Germline CDR1 reads MNHEY; CDR2 reads SMNVEV (reference sequence). The ends lost 2 bases at V and 0 bases at J; junction bases unmatched: 6. CDR3 length: 16 amino acids. The CDR3 nucleotides read TGTGCCAGCAGTTTAAACGGACAGGGAGCCTCCTACGAGCAGTACTTC. Amino acids: CASSLNGQGASYEQYF.

The table lists this clone with a count of one. V is TRBV11-3 and J is TRBJ2-1; a weak D match, TRBD1 (6 bases). Trimming cost V 5 bases and J 5 bases, with 16 bases left between them. Per germline, CDR1 SGHNT and CDR2 YENEEA. The CDR3 is 15 amino acids. CDR3 sequence (DNA): TGTGCCAGCAGCCGCGCGGCGGCAGGGGACAATGAGCAGTTCTTC. It specifies CASSRAAAGDNEQFF.

The V call is TRBV27, the J call TRBJ2-2, with 9 bases aligning to TRBD2. V lost 6 bases to trimming and J lost 7 bases; unmatched junction nucleotides: 6. Germline CDR1 is MNHEY and CDR2 is SMNVEV (reference sequence). The CDR3 spans 14 residues. CDR3 amino acids: CASRAGGLSGELFF. The CDR3 DNA reads as TGTGCCAGCAGGGCGGGAGGGCTTAGCGGGGAGCTGTTTTTT.

The chain links TRBV6-5 to TRBJ1-6; D is possibly TRBD1 (6 bases). Germline CDR1 MNHEY, CDR2 SVGAGI. V was cut by 4 bases and J by 5 bases, with 12 bases left in between. The CDR3 spans 15 residues. The CDR3 loop reads CASSWGGRNNSPLHF. CDR3 DNA sequence: TGTGCCAGCAGTTGGGGGGGCAGAAATAATTCACCCCTCCACTTT.

The gene calls are TRBV9 and TRBJ1-6; D is unresolved. Trimming left V 5 bases short and J 3 bases short, with 9 bases between. CDR3 length equals 14 residues. Per germline, CDR1 SGDLS and CDR2 YYNGEE. CDR3 bases: TGTGCCAGCAGGGAGGAGGACTATAATTCACCCCTCCACTTT. It yields the protein CASREEDYNSPLHF.

The rearrangement uses TRBV6-5 and TRBJ2-1, with 7 nucleotides matching TRBD2. Germline trimming cut 5 bases from V and 9 bases from J; bases unmatched to any gene: 10. This CDR3 spans 14 amino acids. The V gene's germline CDR1 is MNHEY and CDR2 SVGAGI. The CDR3 nucleotides are TGTGCCAGCAGTCCCCAGGGCGGGAGCCGTGAGCAGTTCTTC. It specifies CASSPQGGSREQFF.

This chain joins TRBV27 and TRBJ2-7, with 10 bases matching TRBD1. The V segment lost 6 bases and the J segment 6 bases; nucleotides outside the gene matches: 11. CDR1 and CDR2 (germline): MNHEY, SMNVEV (reference sequence). The CDR3 has 15 residues. CDR3 bases: TGTGCCAGCAGCGATATCGGGACAGGGGTTCGCGAGCAGTACTTC. Its protein product is CASSDIGTGVREQYF.

This clone was seen repeatedly, ten times or more. The chain is built from TRBV28 and TRBJ1-3; D ambiguous. Germline CDR1 reads MDHEN; CDR2 reads SYDVKM. V was trimmed by 0 bases and J by 4 bases, leaving 7 bases between them. This CDR3 is 14 amino acids long. CDR3 nucleotide sequence: TGTGCCAGCAGTTTATGGGCCAGAGGAAACACCATATATTTT. It is translated as CASSLWARGNTIYF.

This sequence joins TRBV4-3 and TRBJ1-1; 8 nucleotides align to TRBD1. V shed 1 base and J 3 bases; nucleotides not matched to a gene: 7. The CDR3 loop spans 16 amino acids. In germline, CDR1 is LGHNA, CDR2 YSLEER. The CDR3 DNA reads TGCGCCAGCAGCCAAGTCGGGAACAGGGGGGACACTGAAGCTTTCTTT. Translation gives CASSQVGNRGDTEAFF.

This clone came up a few times. The chain is built from TRBV5-1 and TRBJ2-1, with D perhaps matching TRBD1 (5 bases). CDR1 and CDR2 (germline): SGHRS, YFSETQ. CDR3 length equals 13 residues. V lost 5 bases, J lost 6 bases, and 12 bases lay in between. CDR3 coding DNA: TGCGCCAGCAGTTCAGGGTTTGGCAATGAGCAGTTCTTC. This gives the protein CASSSGFGNEQFF.

CDR3 DNA sequence: TGCGCCAGCAGTTTAGGACAGTTCAATCAGCCCCAGCATTTT. It yields the protein CASSLGQFNQPQHF. The rearrangement uses TRBV5-1 and TRBJ1-5, with a weak D call TRBD1 (6 bases). V was clipped by 5 bases and J by 3 bases, with 12 bases between them. The CDR3 contains 14 residues. Germline lookup yields CDR1 SGHRS and CDR2 YFSETQ.

This clone was seen many times. The chain joins TRBV5-8 to TRBJ1-1; 7 nucleotides match TRBD1. This CDR3 contains 15 residues. Germline V CDR1 and CDR2: SGHTS, YDEGEE. J was trimmed by 0 bases and V by 0 bases; bases with no gene match: 2. Written as DNA, the CDR3 is TGTGCCAGCAGCTTGGGGGGGACAGTGAACACTGAAGCTTTCTTT. Encoded protein: CASSLGGTVNTEAFF.

CDR3 sequence (DNA): TGTGCCAGTAGACTAGCGGGGGACAATGAGCAGTTCTTC. Amino acids: CASRLAGDNEQFF. The chain combines TRBV19 with TRBJ2-1, with TRBD2 identical over 11 bases. The CDR3 has 13 residues. Trimming cost V 6 bases and J 5 bases; bases outside gene matches: 0. Per germline, CDR1 LNHDA and CDR2 SQIVND (reference sequence).

The gene calls are TRBV15 and TRBJ2-5; TRBD2 aligns across 11 bases. The last part of the DNA fits TRBJ2-7 better; the J call may be wrong. CDR1 LNHNV and CDR2 YYDKDF come from the germline V gene (reference sequence). The CDR3 contains 15 residues. CDR3 nucleotides: TGTGCCACCAGCAGGCCCCTAGCGGGGGGCTACGAGCAGTACTTC. Translation: CATSRPLAGGYEQYF.

The rearrangement uses TRBV14 and TRBJ2-5; a possible D gene is TRBD2 (6 bases). V was shortened by 0 bases and J by 8 bases, with 10 bases between the two germline ends. The CDR3 runs 13 residues. Germline V gives CDR1 SGHDN, CDR2 FVKESK. Here the CDR3 reads CASSQDRGSTQYF. CDR3 in DNA: TGTGCCAGCAGCCAAGATCGGGGGAGTACCCAGTACTTC.

The chain is built from TRBV6-1 and TRBJ2-1; TRBD2 agrees at 7 bases. The length of the CDR3 is 14 residues. Germline CDR1 reads MNHNS; CDR2 reads SASEGT. Trimming at V came to 6 bases and at J to 0 bases, leaving 2 bases not matched to a gene. The CDR3 protein is CASRGGSSYNEQFF. For the CDR3, the DNA is TGTGCCAGCAGAGGCGGGAGCTCCTACAATGAGCAGTTCTTC.

DNA of the CDR3: TGTGCCAGCCGGGGGGTCTACACTGAAGCTTTCTTT. It encodes CASRGVYTEAFF. This chain joins TRBV28 and TRBJ1-1; TRBD1 is a possible D gene (5 bases). V lost 8 bases and J lost 3, with 10 bases in between. Germline-derived CDR1 and CDR2 are MDHEN and SYDVKM. This CDR3 is 12 amino acids long.

The gene calls are TRBV6-5 and TRBJ1-4, with D hard to call. Trimming cost V 0 bases and J 7 bases, with 9 bases left between them. The CDR3 runs 14 residues. CDR1 MNHEY and CDR2 SVGAGI come from the germline V gene. CDR3 protein: CASSYSGFSEKLFF. CDR3 coding DNA: TGTGCCAGCAGTTACTCCGGGTTTAGTGAAAAACTGTTTTTT.

V gene TRBV10-2 combines with J gene TRBJ2-2, with TRBD2 identical over 11 bases. The CDR3 has 16 residues. V was clipped by 1 base and J by 3 bases; unmatched bases: 1. Germline assignment: CDR1 WSHSY and CDR2 SAAADI. The CDR3 loop is CASSELLAGDTGELFF. The CDR3 DNA sequence: TGCGCCAGCAGTGAGTTACTAGCGGGGGACACCGGGGAGCTGTTTTTT.

This rearrangement joins TRBV7-2 to TRBJ2-2, with TRBD1 as a possible D gene (6 bases). Germline CDR1 is SGHTA and CDR2 is FQGNSA. The CDR3 spans 16 residues. V lost 5 bases to trimming and J lost 0 bases, with 13 bases between them. Here the CDR3 reads CASSGQGQTNTGELFF. DNA of the CDR3: TGTGCCAGCAGCGGTCAGGGACAAACGAACACCGGGGAGCTGTTTTTT.

The chain links TRBV5-1 to TRBJ2-7, with a weak D call TRBD2 (6 bases). V was shortened by 1 base and J by 6 bases, with 17 bases between the two germline ends. Germline V gene lookup returns CDR1 SGHRS and CDR2 YFSETQ. The CDR3 runs 15 residues. The CDR3 sequence: CASSLMWGGTREQYF. CDR3 bases: TGCGCCAGCAGCTTGATGTGGGGCGGGACCCGCGAGCAGTACTTC.

CDR3 protein: CASSNGGQDSGNTIYF. The CDR3 DNA sequence: TGTGCCAGCAGCAACGGGGGGCAGGACTCTGGAAACACCATATATTTT. This chain links TRBV21-1 with TRBJ1-3. TRBV21-1 is given as a pseudogene. CDR3 length equals 16 residues.